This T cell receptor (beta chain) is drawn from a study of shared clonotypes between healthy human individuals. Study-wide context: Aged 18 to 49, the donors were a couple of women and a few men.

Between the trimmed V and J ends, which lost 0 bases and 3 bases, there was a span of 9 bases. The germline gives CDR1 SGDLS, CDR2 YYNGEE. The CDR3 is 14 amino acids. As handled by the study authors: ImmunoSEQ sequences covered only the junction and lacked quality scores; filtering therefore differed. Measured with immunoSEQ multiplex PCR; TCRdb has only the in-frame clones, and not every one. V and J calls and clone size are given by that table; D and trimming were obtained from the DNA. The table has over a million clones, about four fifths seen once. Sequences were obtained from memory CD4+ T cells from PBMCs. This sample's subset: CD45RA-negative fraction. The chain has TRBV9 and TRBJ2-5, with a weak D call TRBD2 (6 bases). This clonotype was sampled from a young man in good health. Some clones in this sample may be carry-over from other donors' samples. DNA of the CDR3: TGTGCCAGCAGCGTAGACGGGGGAGAAGAGACCCAGTACTTC. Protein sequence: CASSVDGGEETQYF.